The 10 T cell receptor beta chains below come from one sample, sequenced in a study of T cell responses to AZD1222 COVID-19 vaccine. Assay: immunoSEQ multiplex PCR; the TCRdb copy retains only in-frame clones and omits some. Here the sample spans 150,000 or so clones, about 90% being singletons. Specimen: peripheral blood, collected on day 0 of AZD1222 vaccination. These receptors all come from an adult in good health.

The chain has TRBV9 and TRBJ2-1; TRBD1 matches at 8 bases. Germline values: CDR1 SGDLS, CDR2 YYNGEE. V gave up 0 bases and J gave up 0 bases; unmatched junction bases: 5. The length of the CDR3 is 17 residues. CDR3 protein: CASSVADDRGSYNEQFF. The CDR3 DNA is TGTGCCAGCAGCGTAGCCGACGACAGGGGCTCCTACAATGAGCAGTTCTTC.

This chain connects TRBV10-3 to TRBJ1-2, with 7 bases fitting TRBD1. The junction had 14 bases not matched to a gene; V was cut back by 7 bases and J by 6 bases. The CDR3 is 15 amino acids. Germline lookup yields CDR1 ENHRY and CDR2 SYGVKD. CDR3 coding DNA: TGTGCCATCAATAACAGGGGTTCCAACGCTGATGGCTACACCTTC. Protein: CAINNRGSNADGYTF.

The chain couples TRBV28 to TRBJ1-2; D call uncertain. Trimming cost V 4 bases and J 0 bases, with 9 bases left between them. The CDR3 runs to 14 residues. The germline gives CDR1 MDHEN, CDR2 SYDVKM. The CDR3 sequence is CASSWAVANYGYTF. CDR3 sequence (DNA): TGTGCCAGCAGTTGGGCAGTAGCTAACTATGGCTACACCTTC.

The chain couples TRBV29-1 to TRBJ1-2, with D tentatively TRBD1 (6 bases). Deletions cut 8 bases from V and 4 bases from J, with 20 bases between. The germline V gene has CDR1 SQVTM and CDR2 ANQGSEA. The CDR3 totals 14 residues. The CDR3 coding sequence is TGCAGCTCCGAGGGGGGGGCGCTTGGCTATGGCTACACCTTC. Protein: CSSEGGALGYGYTF.

This rearrangement joins TRBV19 to TRBJ1-5; no definite D call. This CDR3 region has 15 residues. V dropped 6 bases and J dropped 0 bases, with 12 bases sitting between them. CDR1 is LNHDA, CDR2 SQIVND, per germline (reference sequence). The CDR3 loop is CASSGEGDSNQPQHF. DNA for the CDR3: TGTGCCAGTAGCGGCGAGGGAGATAGCAATCAGCCCCAGCATTTT.

The V call is TRBV6-5, the J call TRBJ1-4; D not resolved. The CDR3 sequence is 14 residues long. Germline loops: CDR1 MNHEY, CDR2 SVGAGI. The ends were cut back, 2 bases at V and 8 bases at J, with 12 bases in the middle. The CDR3 coding sequence is TGTGCCAGCAGTTACCCCGGGATTTCGGAAAAACTGTTTTTT. It yields the protein CASSYPGISEKLFF.

This rearrangement joins TRBV27 to TRBJ2-7; no firm D call. Germline-derived CDR1 and CDR2 are MNHEY and SMNVEV (reference sequence). The V and J ends lost 4 bases and 0 bases respectively, with 7 bases between them. The CDR3 runs 13 residues. CDR3 DNA sequence: TGTGCCAGCAGTTACCCGAACTCCTACGAGCAGTACTTC. Amino acids: CASSYPNSYEQYF.

V and J are TRBV19 and TRBJ1-5, with D maybe TRBD1 (6 bases). Germline V CDR1 and CDR2: LNHDA, SQIVND (reference sequence). The CDR3 length is 16 residues. Trimming left V 6 bases short and J 1 base short, with 16 bases between. The CDR3 region is CASRIQGPLSNQPQHF. CDR3 DNA: TGTGCCAGTAGAATACAGGGACCTCTGAGCAATCAGCCCCAGCATTTT.

CDR3 amino acids: CASSQDRSREYSNQPQHF. CDR3 nucleotide sequence: TGCGCCAGCAGCCAAGATCGGAGCAGGGAATATAGCAATCAGCCCCAGCATTTT. The V and J genes are TRBV4-1 and TRBJ1-5; possibly TRBD1 for D (5 bases). Germline CDR1 reads MGHRA; CDR2 reads YSYEKL. V shed 0 bases and J shed 0 bases, with 15 bases lying between them. CDR3 length: 18 residues.

The chain uses TRBV2 and TRBJ1-2; 10 bases are a match to TRBD1. Looked up from germline, CDR1 is SNHLY and CDR2 is FYNNEI. The ends lost 7 bases at V and 7 bases at J; junction bases unmatched: 9. The CDR3 has 14 amino acids. CDR3 DNA: TGTGCCAGCACTCCGGGACAGGGGAGCTCTGGCTACACCTTC. It specifies CASTPGQGSSGYTF.